This T cell receptor (beta chain) was retrieved from a study of blood T cells in healthy people across ages. A second PCR of 7 to 11 cycles used a sample-barcoded 5' primer and a J-beta primer mix. With 12 random nucleotides, a template-switch adaptor tagged each individual cDNA molecule. CDR3-containing paired-end reads numbering at least 2.5 million came from each sample. One entry per CDR3 protein, called by TCRdb with MiXCR from the 5' RACE reads. The sample yields about 1.8 million distinct CDR3 sequences, roughly 52% seen once. The V gene's germline CDR1 is DFQATT and CDR2 SNEGSKA (reference sequence). Trimming pared 2 bases from V and 5 bases from J, leaving 12 bases between. This CDR3 comprises 13 residues. Healthy Caucasian individuals from Russia aged roughly 6 to 100 were enrolled as donors. Staff drew approximately 9.7 milliliters of peripheral blood from each donor. This clonotype was observed a few times.

The sample comprised blood. The chain joins TRBV20-1 to TRBJ1-2, with D uncertain. This clonotype originated in a woman between 40 and 50 years old in good health. The CDR3 spells CSARRGMGYGYTF. DNA for the CDR3: TGCAGTGCTAGACGGGGAATGGGGTATGGCTACACCTTC.